The 3 T cell receptor beta chains below were found in one sample sequenced in a study of T cells after yellow fever vaccination. A single record per CDR3 protein comes from TCRdb applying MiXCR to the 5' RACE reads. Of 600,000 to 750,000 distinct CDR3 sequences listed, approximately 13% are singletons. This sample comprised PBMCs, obtained on the day of the yellow fever booster vaccination. The receptors here all came from a man younger than 40 who received the YFV17D yellow fever vaccine.

This clonotype was seen at least ten times. Compared with germline, one end of the junction differs, possibly owing to a read error. This sequence joins TRBV30 and TRBJ2-2; TRBD1 matches 9 bases. CDR3 length equals 15 residues. Germline assignment: CDR1 GTSNPN and CDR2 SVGIG (reference sequence). The CDR3: CARRQGTGHTGELFF. In nucleotides, the CDR3 is TGTGCCCGGAGGCAGGGGACAGGGCACACCGGGGAGCTGTTTTTT.

A word on this clonotype: Germline is not matched at one junction end, which may reflect a read error. The CDR3 region is CASSSPLGGIASSEQYF. CDR3 bases: TGCGCCAGCAGCTCCCCTTTGGGGGGAATAGCGTCCTCCGAGCAGTACTTC. The V gene is TRBV5-1, the J gene TRBJ2-7; a weak D match, TRBD2 (6 bases). The CDR3 covers 17 residues. CDR1 and CDR2 from the germline V gene are SGHRS and YFSETQ.

In this sample, this clonotype turned up a few times. The CDR3 spells CASSNQGVGELFF. DNA for the CDR3: TGCGCCAGCAGTAACCAGGGGGTCGGGGAGCTGTTTTTT. The chain couples TRBV4-3 to TRBJ2-2, with 7 bases fitting TRBD1. The CDR3 loop spans 13 amino acids. Germline V lookup: CDR1 LGHNA, CDR2 YSLEER. V was clipped by 6 bases and J by 7 bases; unmatched bases: 5.